This paragraph covers one T cell receptor (beta chain) sequence. This entry is derived from a study of T cell responses to AZD1222 COVID-19 vaccine. This CDR3 comprises 15 residues. V lost 6 bases and J 9 bases, leaving 20 bases between the germline ends. Germline V gene data show CDR1 as MDHEN and CDR2 as SYDVKM. The table came from immunoSEQ multiplex PCR; TCRdb's copy has only in-frame clones and leaves some out. The sample holds 65,000 to 75,000 clones, 88% seen once. The TCR sequence derives from an adult who received the MenACWY meningococcal vaccine as a control. The material sequenced was peripheral blood, taken 28 days after the second dose of the MenACWY control vaccine. The J gene is TRBJ2-2, the V gene TRBV28, with unresolved D. CDR3: CASSQPALPPRELFF. The CDR3 DNA reads as TGTGCCAGCAGCCAACCAGCCCTCCCTCCCCGGGAGCTGTTTTTT.